This entry features one T cell receptor (beta chain) sequence. No antigen is known for it. These data belong to a study of cytomegalovirus exposure and HLA in healthy donors. Study-level points and caveats: Upon later analysis, HLA-associated TCR beta chains proved more clonally expanded than other, equally common chains. Earlier results showed most TCR beta V segments being productive about 87% or about 30% of the time.

The J segment lost 5 bases and the V segment lost 4 bases, leaving 5 bases of the junction unmatched. The CDR3 extends over 13 amino acids. Germline V lookup: CDR1 SGHNT, CDR2 YYREEE (reference sequence). PCR used 60 Vbeta primers and 13 Jbeta primers. Data came from immunoSEQ multiplex PCR; TCRdb stores just in-frame clones and leaves some out. The data contain just under 250,000 clones, roughly 82% of them singletons. This chain joins TRBV5-4 and TRBJ2-7; TRBD1 aligns across 8 bases. The sequenced sample was PBMCs. The TCR was taken from a woman in her thirties or forties in good health and CMV-seropositive. This CDR3 is CASSQRTGNEQYF. The CDR3 DNA follows: TGTGCCAGCAGCCAAAGGACAGGGAACGAGCAGTACTTC.